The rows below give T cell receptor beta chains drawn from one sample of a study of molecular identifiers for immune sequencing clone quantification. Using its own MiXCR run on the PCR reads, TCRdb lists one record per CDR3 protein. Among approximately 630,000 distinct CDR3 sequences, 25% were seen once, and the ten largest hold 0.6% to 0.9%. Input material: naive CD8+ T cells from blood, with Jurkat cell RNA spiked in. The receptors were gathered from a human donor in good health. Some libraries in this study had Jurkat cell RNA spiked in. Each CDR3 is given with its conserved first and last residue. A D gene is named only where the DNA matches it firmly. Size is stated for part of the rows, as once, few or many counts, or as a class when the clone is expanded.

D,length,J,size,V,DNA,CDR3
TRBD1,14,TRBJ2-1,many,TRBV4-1,TGCGCCAGCAGCCAAGATACAGGGGTCTATGAGCAGTTCTTC,CASSQDTGVYEQFF
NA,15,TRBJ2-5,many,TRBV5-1,TGCGCCAGCAGCTTAGGGGTCGCGTCTCAAGAGACCCAGTACTTC,CASSLGVASQETQYF
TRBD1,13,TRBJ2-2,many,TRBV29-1,TGCAGCGTCACAACAGGGGGCATCGGGGAGCTGTTTTTT,CSVTTGGIGELFF
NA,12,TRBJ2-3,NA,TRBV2,TGTGCCGCCAGTCCAATAATAAATACGCAGTATTTT,CAASPIINTQYF
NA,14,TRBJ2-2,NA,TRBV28,TGTGCCAGCTTTCCTAGGTTGAGCACCGGGGAGCTGTTTTTT,CASFPRLSTGELFF
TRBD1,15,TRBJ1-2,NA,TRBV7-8,TGTGCCAGCAGCTCTGGACAGGCTACTAACTATGGCTACACCTTC,CASSSGQATNYGYTF
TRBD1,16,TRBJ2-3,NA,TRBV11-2,TGTGCCAGCAACCTAGGGACAGGGGGCGGTTCAGCTACGCAGTATTTT,CASNLGTGGGSATQYF
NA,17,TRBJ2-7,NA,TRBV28,TGTGCCAGCAGTTTATGGAGTCTTAGCTCCGGGTCCTACGAGCAGTACTTC,CASSLWSLSSGSYEQYF
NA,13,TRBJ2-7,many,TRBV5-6,TGTGCCAGCAGCTTGGCTTTGCAGGGCGAGCAGTACTTC,CASSLALQGEQYF
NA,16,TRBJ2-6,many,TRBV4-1,TGCGCCAGCAGCCAAGAGAACTACTCTGGGGCCAACGTCCTGACTTTC,CASSQENYSGANVLTF
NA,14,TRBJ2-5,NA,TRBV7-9,TGTGCCAGCAGCTTAGCGATAGGGGAAGAGACCCAGTACTTC,CASSLAIGEETQYF
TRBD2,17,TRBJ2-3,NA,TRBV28,TGTGCCAGCAGTTTCCTGGGACTAGCGGGAGTAGAGGATACGCAGTATTTT,CASSFLGLAGVEDTQYF
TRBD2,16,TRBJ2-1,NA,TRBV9,TGTGCCAGCAATCCTTCTAGCGGGGGGGCGAGTAATGAGCAGTTCTTC,CASNPSSGGASNEQFF
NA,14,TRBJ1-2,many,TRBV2,TGTGCCAGCAGTGATCAGCACGTCCCCTATGGCTACACCTTC,CASSDQHVPYGYTF
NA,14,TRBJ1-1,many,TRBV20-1,TGCAGTGCTATTCCCAGTCCGGCGAACACTGAAGCTTTCTTT,CSAIPSPANTEAFF
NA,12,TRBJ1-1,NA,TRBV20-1,TGCAGTGCTAGAGTACCCCCTACGGAAGCTTTCTTT,CSARVPPTEAFF
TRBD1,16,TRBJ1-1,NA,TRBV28,TGTGCCAGCAGTCCTTCACAGGGGACCTCGAACACTGAAGCTTTCTTT,CASSPSQGTSNTEAFF
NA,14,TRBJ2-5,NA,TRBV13,TGTGCCAGCAGCTTTCGGACAGTCCAAGAGACCCAGTACTTC,CASSFRTVQETQYF